One and the same sample provided the 11 T cell receptor beta chains below, sequenced in a study of immune evolution from preneoplasia to lung adenocarcinoma. Assay used: immunoSEQ multiplex PCR; TCRdb lists only in-frame clones, some missing. The table lists roughly 8,300 clones, 80% to 90% of them singletons, with roughly 5.7% in the top ten. The sample was FFPE minimally invasive lung adenocarcinoma tissue. The receptors were gathered from a person aged 65 to 85 with lung adenocarcinoma.

The rearrangement joins TRBV6-5 to TRBJ1-1, with 8 positions matching TRBD1. CDR3 length: 13 amino acids. The trim removed 2 bases at V and 6 bases at J, leaving 2 bases unmatched. Per germline, CDR1 MNHEY and CDR2 SVGAGI. The CDR3: CASSYTQGAEAFF. CDR3 in DNA: TGTGCCAGCAGTTACACACAGGGGGCTGAAGCTTTCTTT.

The count of this clone is one. The CDR3, as DNA: TGCGCCAGCAGCTTGGACGAGAGGGGATCACCCCTCCACTTT. As protein: CASSLDERGSPLHF. This chain joins TRBV5-1 and TRBJ1-6; tentative D call: TRBD1 (5 bases). CDR3 length equals 14 residues. The V gene's germline CDR1 is SGHRS and CDR2 YFSETQ. V lost 0 bases to trimming and J lost 10 bases, with 11 bases between them.

The DNA of the CDR3 is TGTGCCTGGAGTGTCGGCGGCAGCGGTTGGGCTGGCTACACCTTC. This sequence encodes CAWSVGGSGWAGYTF. The chain combines TRBV30 with TRBJ1-2, with no clear D. V gave up 0 bases and J gave up 7 bases, with 18 bases separating them. The germline V gene has CDR1 GTSNPN and CDR2 SVGIG (reference sequence). This CDR3 region has 15 residues. The full variable domain, with the rest looked up from reference TRBV30 and TRBJ1-2, is SQTIHQWPATLVQPVGSPLSLECTVEGTSNPNLYWYRQAAGRGLQLLFYSVGIGQISSEVPQNLSASRPQDRQFILSSKKLLLSDSGFYLCAWSVGGSGWAGYTFGSGTRLTVV.

CDR3 protein: CASRSGDRKAFF. The CDR3, as DNA: TGTGCCAGCAGGTCGGGGGACAGAAAGGCTTTCTTT. This chain connects TRBV6-5 to TRBJ1-1, with TRBD1 matching 7 bases. This CDR3 contains 12 residues. After removal of 6 bases from V and 11 bases from J, the junction contained 9 bases not matched to a gene. Germline CDR1 MNHEY, CDR2 SVGAGI.

This chain's CDR3 is CASSPTGGLDEQFF. CDR3 coding DNA: TGTGCCAGCAGTCCTACAGGGGGCTTGGATGAGCAGTTCTTC. The V gene is TRBV28, the J gene TRBJ2-1; 9 bases fit TRBD1. Germline CDR1 is MDHEN and CDR2 is SYDVKM. This CDR3 contains 14 residues. V lost 5 bases, J lost 8 bases, and 7 bases stayed unmatched. Complete variable domain (other parts from reference TRBV28 and TRBJ2-1): DVKVTQSSRYLVKRTGEKVFLECVQDMDHENMFWYRQDPGLGLRLIYFSYDVKMKEKGDIPEGYSVSREKKERFSLILESASTNQTSMYLCASSPTGGLDEQFFGPGTRLTVL.

This clone was picked up one time. The V and J genes are TRBV6-1 and TRBJ2-3, with D maybe TRBD2 (5 bases). The CDR3 contains 12 residues. Germline assignment: CDR1 MNHNS and CDR2 SASEGT. Trimming stripped 2 bases from V and 9 bases from J, with 9 bases between. CDR3 bases: TGTGCCAGCAGTGAATCGGGGTACACGCAGTATTTT. This encodes CASSESGYTQYF.

This sequence joins TRBV28 and TRBJ1-1, with D perhaps matching TRBD1 (5 bases). Trimming pared 5 bases from V and 0 bases from J, leaving 13 bases between. The germline V gene has CDR1 MDHEN and CDR2 SYDVKM. The CDR3 sequence is 15 residues long. The CDR3 sequence is CASSPGGAMNTEAFF. CDR3 in DNA: TGTGCCAGCAGTCCCGGAGGGGCCATGAACACTGAAGCTTTCTTT.

The chain is built from TRBV11-2 and TRBJ1-4; D gene uncertain. V shed 3 bases and J shed 7 bases, with 15 bases lying between them. Germline values: CDR1 SGHAT, CDR2 FQNNGV. The CDR3 spans 15 residues. CDR3 in DNA: TGTGCCAGCAGCTTCCAGGCAGGAGTAGGTGAAAAACTGTTTTTT. Translated, it gives CASSFQAGVGEKLFF.

The sample holds a few counts of this clone. This rearrangement joins TRBV19 to TRBJ1-3, with D hard to call. The CDR3 sequence is 15 residues long. The V and J ends lost 3 bases and 0 bases respectively, with 9 bases between them. CDR1 and CDR2 (germline): LNHDA, SQIVND (reference sequence). This CDR3 reads CASSIAASSGNTIYF. Here the CDR3 DNA reads TGTGCCAGTAGTATTGCGGCCAGCTCTGGAAACACCATATATTTT.

Here the CDR3 DNA reads TGTGCTAGTGGTATCCACCGGGACTTTCCTCGGACCGGGGAGCTGTTTTTT. As protein: CASGIHRDFPRTGELFF. The chain recombines TRBV12-5 with TRBJ2-2, with D possibly matching TRBD2 (6 bases). V shed 5 bases and J shed 5 bases, with 21 bases lying between them. The CDR3 has 17 amino acids. From germline, CDR1 is LGHNT and CDR2 FRNRAP.

V usage is TRBV5-4 and J usage is TRBJ1-1, with a weak D call TRBD1 (6 bases). The germline gives CDR1 SGHNT, CDR2 YYREEE (reference sequence). V gave up 4 bases and J gave up 3 bases, with 19 bases separating them. This CDR3 region has 16 residues. CDR3 loop: CASSQNREMTYTEAFF. The DNA of the CDR3 is TGTGCCAGCAGCCAAAACAGGGAAATGACTTACACTGAAGCTTTCTTT.